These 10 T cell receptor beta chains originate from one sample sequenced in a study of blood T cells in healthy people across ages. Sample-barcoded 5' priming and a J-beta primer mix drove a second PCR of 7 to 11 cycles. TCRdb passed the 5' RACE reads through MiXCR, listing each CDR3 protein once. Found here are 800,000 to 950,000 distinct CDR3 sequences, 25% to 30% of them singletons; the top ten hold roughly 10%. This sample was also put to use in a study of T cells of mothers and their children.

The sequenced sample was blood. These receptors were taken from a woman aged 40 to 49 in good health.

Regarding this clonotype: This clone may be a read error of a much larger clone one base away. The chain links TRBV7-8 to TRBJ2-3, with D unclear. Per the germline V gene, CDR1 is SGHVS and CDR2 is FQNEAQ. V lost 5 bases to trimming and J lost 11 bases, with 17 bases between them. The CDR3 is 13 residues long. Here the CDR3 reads CASSHPVGNMQYF. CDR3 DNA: TGTGCCAGCAGCCACCCGGTTGGAAATATGCAGTATTTT.

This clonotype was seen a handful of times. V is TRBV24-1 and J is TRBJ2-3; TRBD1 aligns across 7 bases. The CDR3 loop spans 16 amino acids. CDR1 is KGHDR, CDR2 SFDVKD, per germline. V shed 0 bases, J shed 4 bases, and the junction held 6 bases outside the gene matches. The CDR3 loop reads CATSDLGYRGPDTQYF. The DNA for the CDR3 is TGTGCCACCAGTGATTTGGGTTACAGGGGCCCAGATACGCAGTATTTT.

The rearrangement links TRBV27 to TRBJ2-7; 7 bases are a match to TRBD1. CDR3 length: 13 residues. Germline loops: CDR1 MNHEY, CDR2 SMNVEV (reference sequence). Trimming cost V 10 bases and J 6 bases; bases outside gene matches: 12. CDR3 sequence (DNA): TGTGCCACCAAGACAGGGATGGAGTCCGAGCAGTACTTC. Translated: CATKTGMESEQYF.

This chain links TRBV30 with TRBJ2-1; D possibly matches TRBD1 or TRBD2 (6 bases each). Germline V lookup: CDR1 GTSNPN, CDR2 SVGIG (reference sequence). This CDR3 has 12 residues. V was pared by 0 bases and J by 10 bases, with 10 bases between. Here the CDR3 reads CAWSVGGGEQFF. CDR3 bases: TGTGCCTGGAGTGTAGGGGGAGGAGAGCAGTTCTTC.

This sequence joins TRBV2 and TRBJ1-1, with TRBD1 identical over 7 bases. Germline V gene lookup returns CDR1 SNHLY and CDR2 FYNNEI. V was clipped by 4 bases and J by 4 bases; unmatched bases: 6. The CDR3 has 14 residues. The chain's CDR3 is CASSVQGQLTEAFF. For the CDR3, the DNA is TGTGCCAGCAGTGTTCAGGGACAGCTCACTGAAGCTTTCTTT.

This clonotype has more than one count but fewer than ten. Written as DNA, the CDR3 is TGCGCCAGCAGCCAAGAACCGGGACTAGCGGTAGATACGCAGTATTTT. Translated: CASSQEPGLAVDTQYF. This rearrangement joins TRBV4-1 to TRBJ2-3, with 11 positions matching TRBD2. Germline CDR1 is MGHRA and CDR2 is YSYEKL. The CDR3 extends over 16 amino acids. With 0 bases clipped from V and 5 bases from J, the junction kept 4 bases outside the gene matches.

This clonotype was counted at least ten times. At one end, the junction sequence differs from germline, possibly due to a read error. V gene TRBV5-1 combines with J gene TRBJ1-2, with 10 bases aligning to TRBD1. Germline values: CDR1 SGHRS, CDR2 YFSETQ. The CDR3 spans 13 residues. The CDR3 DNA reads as TGTGCCAGCAGCCGGACAGGGGGTGATGGCTACACCTTC. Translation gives CASSRTGGDGYTF.

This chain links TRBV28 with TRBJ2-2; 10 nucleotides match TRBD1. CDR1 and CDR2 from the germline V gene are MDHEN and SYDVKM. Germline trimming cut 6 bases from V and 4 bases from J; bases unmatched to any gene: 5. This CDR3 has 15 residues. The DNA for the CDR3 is TGTGCCAGCAGCTATGACAGGGGGCCCACCGGGGAGCTGTTTTTT. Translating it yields CASSYDRGPTGELFF.

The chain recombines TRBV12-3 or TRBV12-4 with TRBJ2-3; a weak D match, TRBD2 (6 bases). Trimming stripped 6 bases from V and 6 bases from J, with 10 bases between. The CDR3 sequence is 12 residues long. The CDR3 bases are TGTGCCAGCAGGTCTAGCGCGGATACGCAGTATTTT. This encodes CASRSSADTQYF.

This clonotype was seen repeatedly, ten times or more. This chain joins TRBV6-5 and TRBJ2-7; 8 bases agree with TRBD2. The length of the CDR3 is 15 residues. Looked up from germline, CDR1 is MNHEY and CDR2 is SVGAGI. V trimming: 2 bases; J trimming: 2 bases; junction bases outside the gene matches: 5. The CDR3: CASSYPGLETYEQYF. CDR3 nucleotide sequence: TGTGCCAGCAGTTACCCGGGACTAGAGACCTACGAGCAGTACTTC.